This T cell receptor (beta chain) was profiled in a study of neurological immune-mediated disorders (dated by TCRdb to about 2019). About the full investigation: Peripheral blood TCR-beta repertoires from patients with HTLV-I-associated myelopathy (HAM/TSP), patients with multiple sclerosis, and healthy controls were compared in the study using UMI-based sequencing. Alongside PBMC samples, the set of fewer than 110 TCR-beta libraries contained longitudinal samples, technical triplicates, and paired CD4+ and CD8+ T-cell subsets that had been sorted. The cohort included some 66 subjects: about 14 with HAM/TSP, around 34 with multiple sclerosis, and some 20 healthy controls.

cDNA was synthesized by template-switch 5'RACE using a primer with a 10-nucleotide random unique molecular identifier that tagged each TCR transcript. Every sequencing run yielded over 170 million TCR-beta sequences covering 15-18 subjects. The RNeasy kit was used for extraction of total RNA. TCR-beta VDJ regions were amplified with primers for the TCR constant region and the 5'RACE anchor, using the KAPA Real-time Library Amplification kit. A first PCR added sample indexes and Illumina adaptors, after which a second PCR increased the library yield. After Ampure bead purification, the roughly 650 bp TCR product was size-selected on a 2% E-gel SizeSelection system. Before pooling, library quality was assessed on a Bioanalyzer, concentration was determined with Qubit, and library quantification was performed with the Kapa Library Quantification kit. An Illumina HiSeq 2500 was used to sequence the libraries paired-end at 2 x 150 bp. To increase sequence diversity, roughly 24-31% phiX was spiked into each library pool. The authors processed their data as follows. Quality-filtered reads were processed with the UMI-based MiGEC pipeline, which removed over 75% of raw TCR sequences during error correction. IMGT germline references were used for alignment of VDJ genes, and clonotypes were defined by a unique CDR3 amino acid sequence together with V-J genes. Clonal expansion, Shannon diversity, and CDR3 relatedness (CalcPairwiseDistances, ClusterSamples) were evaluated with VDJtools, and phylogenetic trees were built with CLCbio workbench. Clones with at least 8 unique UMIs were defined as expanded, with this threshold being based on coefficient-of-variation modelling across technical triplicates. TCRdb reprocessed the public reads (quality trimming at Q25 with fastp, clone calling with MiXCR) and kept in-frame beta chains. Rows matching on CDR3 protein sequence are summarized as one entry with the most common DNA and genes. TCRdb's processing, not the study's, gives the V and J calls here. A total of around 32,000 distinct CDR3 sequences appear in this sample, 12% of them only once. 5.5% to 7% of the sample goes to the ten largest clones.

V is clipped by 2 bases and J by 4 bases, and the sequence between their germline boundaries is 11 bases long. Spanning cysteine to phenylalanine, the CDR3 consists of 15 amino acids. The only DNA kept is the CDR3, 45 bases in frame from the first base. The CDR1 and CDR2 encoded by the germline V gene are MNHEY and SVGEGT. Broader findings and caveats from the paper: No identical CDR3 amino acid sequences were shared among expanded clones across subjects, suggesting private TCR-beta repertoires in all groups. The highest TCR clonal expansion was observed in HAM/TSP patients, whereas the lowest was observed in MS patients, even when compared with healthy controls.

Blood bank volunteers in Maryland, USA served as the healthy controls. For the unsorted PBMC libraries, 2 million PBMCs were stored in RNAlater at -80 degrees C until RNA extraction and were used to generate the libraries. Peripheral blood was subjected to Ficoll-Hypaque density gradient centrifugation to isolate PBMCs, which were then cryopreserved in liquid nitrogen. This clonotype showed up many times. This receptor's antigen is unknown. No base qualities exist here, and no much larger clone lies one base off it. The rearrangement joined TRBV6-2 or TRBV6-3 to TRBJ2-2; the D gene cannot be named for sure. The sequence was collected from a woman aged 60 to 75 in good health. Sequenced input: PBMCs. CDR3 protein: CASSYRQVPTGELFF. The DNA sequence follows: TGTGCCAGCAGTTACCGGCAGGTGCCCACCGGGGAGCTGTTTTTT.